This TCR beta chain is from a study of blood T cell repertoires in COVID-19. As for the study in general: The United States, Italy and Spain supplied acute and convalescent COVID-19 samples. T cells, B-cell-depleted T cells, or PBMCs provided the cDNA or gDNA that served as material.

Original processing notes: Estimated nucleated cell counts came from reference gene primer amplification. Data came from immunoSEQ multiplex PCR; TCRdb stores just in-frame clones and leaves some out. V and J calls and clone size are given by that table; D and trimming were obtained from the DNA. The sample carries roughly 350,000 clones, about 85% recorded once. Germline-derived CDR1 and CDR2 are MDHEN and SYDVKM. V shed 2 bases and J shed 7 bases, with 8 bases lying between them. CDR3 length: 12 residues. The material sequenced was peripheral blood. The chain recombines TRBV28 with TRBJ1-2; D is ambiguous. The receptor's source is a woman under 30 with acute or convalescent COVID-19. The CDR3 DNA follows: TGTGCCAGCAGTTTAGAGGAGTCTGGCTACACCTTC. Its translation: CASSLEESGYTF.